The clone carrying this TCR beta chain was counted once. Its specificity is unknown. Germline V lookup: CDR1 SGHTA, CDR2 FQGNSA. The CDR3 runs 14 residues. The germline V and J ends were trimmed by 6 bases and 7 bases, with 19 bases remaining between them. This sample is drawn from a study of T cell responses to AZD1222 COVID-19 vaccine. Overall study findings and caveats: Baseline seropositives among AZD1222 recipients totaled only five or six.

The assay was immunoSEQ multiplex PCR, and TCRdb's table has in-frame clones only and misses some. The data contain 150,000 to 200,000 clones, 85% to 90% of them singletons. This specimen was peripheral blood, taken on day 0 of AZD1222 vaccination. This receptor was taken from an adult in good health. The V gene is TRBV7-2, the J gene TRBJ2-7; D may be TRBD1 (6 bases). The DNA for the CDR3 is TGTGCCAGCAGTTTCCAGGACAGTGAGAGAGAGCAGTACTTC. Protein: CASSFQDSEREQYF.